This T cell receptor (beta chain) comes out of a study of blood T cell repertoires in COVID-19. Background on the study: Acute-phase and convalescent COVID-19 samples originated in the United States, Italy and Spain. In each case, the material was cDNA or gDNA derived from T cells, B-cell-depleted T cells, or PBMCs.

Per the original methods: Counts of nucleated cells, estimated from reference gene primer amplification, were obtained. Data came from immunoSEQ multiplex PCR; TCRdb stores just in-frame clones and leaves some out. The V and J calls and clone size were taken over from that table, and D and trimming were inferred from the DNA. This table holds tens of thousands of clones, around 78% found once. The CDR3 length is 15 residues. Trimming took 3 bases from V and 7 from J, leaving 13 bases between them. Looked up from germline, CDR1 is LNHDA and CDR2 is SQIVND (reference sequence). This receptor was obtained from a human donor in a cohort sampled during active COVID-19. Input material: peripheral blood. The V call is TRBV19, the J call TRBJ1-6, with no clear D. CDR3 sequence reads: CASSILEGSNSPLHF. Written as DNA, the CDR3 is TGTGCCAGTAGTATCCTCGAAGGGAGCAATTCACCCCTCCACTTT.